This T cell receptor (beta chain) was retrieved from a study of shared clonotypes between healthy human individuals. Background on the study: Used for every donor were three CD4 naive, three CD4 memory, two CD8 naive and one CD8 memory plate.

The repertoire was sequenced with immunoSEQ multiplex PCR; TCRdb's copy has only in-frame clones and lacks some. In the table there are about 380,000 clones, around 96% of which are singletons. Study-wide results and limits: With few donors, the genetic and exposure-history diversity represented was limited.

As regards this clone: Its antigen is unknown.

Per germline, CDR1 WNHNN and CDR2 SYGVQD (reference sequence). The CDR3 is made up of 13 amino acids. The junction had 8 bases not matched to a gene; V was cut back by 10 bases and J by 3 bases. Sequenced input: memory CD8+ T cells sorted from blood. Subset described: CD45RO+ cells pooled with CCR7-negative TemRA cells. The V gene is TRBV10-1, the J gene TRBJ2-7; 8 bases map to TRBD1. This receptor was obtained from a man aged 30 to 45 in good health. CDR3 nucleotide sequence: TGCGCCACCAAACCGACAGGGGACTACGAGCAGTACTTC. Protein: CATKPTGDYEQYF.